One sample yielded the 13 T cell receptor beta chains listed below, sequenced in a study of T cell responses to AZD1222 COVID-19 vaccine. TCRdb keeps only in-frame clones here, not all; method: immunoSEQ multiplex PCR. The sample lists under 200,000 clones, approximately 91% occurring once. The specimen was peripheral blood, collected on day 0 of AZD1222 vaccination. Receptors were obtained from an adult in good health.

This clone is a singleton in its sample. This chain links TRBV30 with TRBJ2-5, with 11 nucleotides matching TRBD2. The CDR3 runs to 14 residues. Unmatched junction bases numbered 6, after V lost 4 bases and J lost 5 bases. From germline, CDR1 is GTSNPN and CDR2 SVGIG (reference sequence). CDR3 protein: CAWTSGGLRETQYF. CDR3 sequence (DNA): TGTGCCTGGACTAGCGGGGGGCTGCGGGAGACCCAGTACTTC. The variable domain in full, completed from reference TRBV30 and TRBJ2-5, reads SQTIHQWPATLVQPVGSPLSLECTVEGTSNPNLYWYRQAAGRGLQLLFYSVGIGQISSEVPQNLSASRPQDRQFILSSKKLLLSDSGFYLCAWTSGGLRETQYFGPGTRLLVL.

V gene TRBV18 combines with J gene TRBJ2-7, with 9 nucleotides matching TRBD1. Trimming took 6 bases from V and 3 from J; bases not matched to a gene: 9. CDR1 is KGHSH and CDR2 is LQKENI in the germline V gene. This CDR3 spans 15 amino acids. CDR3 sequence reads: CASSPGGQGNYEQYF. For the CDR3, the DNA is TGTGCCAGCTCCCCCGGTGGACAGGGGAACTACGAGCAGTACTTC.

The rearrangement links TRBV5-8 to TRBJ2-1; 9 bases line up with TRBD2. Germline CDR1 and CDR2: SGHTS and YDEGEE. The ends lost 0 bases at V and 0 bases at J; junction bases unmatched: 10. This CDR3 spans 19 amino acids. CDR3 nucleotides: TGTGCCAGCAGCTTGGGTGTAGCGGGGGTACCAAGCTCCTACAATGAGCAGTTCTTC. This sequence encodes CASSLGVAGVPSSYNEQFF.

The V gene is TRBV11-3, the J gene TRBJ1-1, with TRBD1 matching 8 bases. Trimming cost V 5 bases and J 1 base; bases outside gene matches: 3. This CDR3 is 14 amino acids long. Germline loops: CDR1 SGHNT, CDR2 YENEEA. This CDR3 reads CASSLGQENTEAFF. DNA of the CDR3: TGTGCCAGCAGCCTGGGACAGGAGAACACTGAAGCTTTCTTT.

CDR3 loop: CAGGQNSPLHF. CDR3 bases: TGTGCCGGAGGACAGAATTCACCCCTCCACTTT. This chain links TRBV19 with TRBJ1-6, with D perhaps matching TRBD1 (6 bases). The CDR3 is made up of 11 amino acids. The germline V gene has CDR1 LNHDA and CDR2 SQIVND (reference sequence). Trimming removed 11 bases at V and 7 bases at J, with 9 bases between.

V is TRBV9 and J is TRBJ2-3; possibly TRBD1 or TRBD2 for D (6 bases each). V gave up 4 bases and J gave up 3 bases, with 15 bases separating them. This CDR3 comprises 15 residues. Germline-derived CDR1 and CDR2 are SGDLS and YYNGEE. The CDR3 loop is CASSLGTGTTDTQYF. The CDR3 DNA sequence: TGTGCCAGCAGCTTAGGCACAGGGACTACAGATACGCAGTATTTT.

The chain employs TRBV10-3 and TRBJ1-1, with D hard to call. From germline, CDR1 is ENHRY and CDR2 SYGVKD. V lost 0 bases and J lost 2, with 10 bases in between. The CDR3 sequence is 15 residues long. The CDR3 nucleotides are TGTGCCATCAGTGAGTCGCGGGTCCATAACACTGAAGCTTTCTTT. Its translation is CAISESRVHNTEAFF.

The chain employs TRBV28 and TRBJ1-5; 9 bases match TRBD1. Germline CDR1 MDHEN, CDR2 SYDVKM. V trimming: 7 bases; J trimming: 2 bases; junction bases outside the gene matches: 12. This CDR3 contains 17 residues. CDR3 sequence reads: CASTKIQGARGNQPQHF. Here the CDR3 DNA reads TGTGCCAGCACCAAAATACAGGGGGCGCGAGGCAATCAGCCCCAGCATTTT.

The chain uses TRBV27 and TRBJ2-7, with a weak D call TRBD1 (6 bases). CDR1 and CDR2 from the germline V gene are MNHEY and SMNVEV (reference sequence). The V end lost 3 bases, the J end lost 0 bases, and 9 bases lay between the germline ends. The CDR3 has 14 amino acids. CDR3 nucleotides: TGTGCCAGCAGTTTGGGGGCTAACTCCTACGAGCAGTACTTC. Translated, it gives CASSLGANSYEQYF.

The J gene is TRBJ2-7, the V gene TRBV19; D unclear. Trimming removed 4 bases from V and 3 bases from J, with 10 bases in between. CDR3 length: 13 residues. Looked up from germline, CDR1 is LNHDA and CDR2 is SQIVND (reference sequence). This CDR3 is CASSKGQSYEQYF. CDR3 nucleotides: TGTGCCAGTAGTAAAGGTCAAAGCTACGAGCAGTACTTC.

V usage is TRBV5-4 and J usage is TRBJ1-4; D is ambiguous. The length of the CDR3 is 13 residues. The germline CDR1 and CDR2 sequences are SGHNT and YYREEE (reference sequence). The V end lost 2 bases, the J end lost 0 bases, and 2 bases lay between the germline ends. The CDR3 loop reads CASSLPTNEKLFF. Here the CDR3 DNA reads TGTGCCAGCAGCTTACCAACTAATGAAAAACTGTTTTTT.

Here the CDR3 DNA reads TGCGCCAGCAGTCCTGCCCCCGACACTGAAGCTTTCTTT. Protein sequence: CASSPAPDTEAFF. V is TRBV10-2 and J is TRBJ1-1, with D unclear. Germline assignment: CDR1 WSHSY and CDR2 SAAADI. This CDR3 is built from 13 residues. V gave up 5 bases and J gave up 3 bases, with 10 bases separating them.

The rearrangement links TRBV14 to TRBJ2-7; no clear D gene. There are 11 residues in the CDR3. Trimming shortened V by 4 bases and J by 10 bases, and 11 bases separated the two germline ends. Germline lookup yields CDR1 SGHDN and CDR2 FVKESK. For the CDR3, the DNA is TGTGCCAGCAGCCCCGGTGCTGAACAGTACTTC. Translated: CASSPGAEQYF.